One sample yielded the 28 T cell receptor beta chains listed below, sequenced in a study of regulatory T cells in long-lasting Graves disease. As for time point: persistent/refractory GD, antithyroid drugs over 5 years with positive TRAb. From RNA extracted from PBMCs, the TCR library was made. For TCR beta, libraries came from iRepertoire HTBI primers and Arm-PCR of CDR3 regions. TCRdb recomputed calls from the multiplex PCR reads with MiXCR, one row per CDR3 protein. The repertoire has approximately 380,000 distinct CDR3 sequences, less than 25% of them found once; the top ten carry less than 25%. Here the sequenced sample was peripheral blood mononuclear cells (PBMCs), taken when the disease was refractory, from a patient treated with antithyroid drugs. The receptors were gathered from a female donor with Graves disease.

This chain joins TRBV18 and TRBJ2-1; perhaps TRBD2 as D (6 bases). From germline, CDR1 is KGHSH and CDR2 LQKENI. The CDR3 runs 14 residues. V gave up 3 bases and J gave up 1 base, with 7 bases separating them. Written as DNA, the CDR3 is TGTGCCAGCTCACCGGCGGGATCCTACAATGAGCAGTTCTTC. As protein: CASSPAGSYNEQFF.

The gene calls are TRBV24-1 and TRBJ2-5; 7 nucleotides line up with TRBD2. There are 16 residues in the CDR3. With 2 bases clipped from V and 5 bases from J, the junction kept 10 bases outside the gene matches. Germline V gene lookup returns CDR1 KGHDR and CDR2 SFDVKD. The CDR3 nucleotides are TGTGCCACCAGTGATTCCCAACTAGCGTTGGGGGAGACCCAGTACTTC. Amino acid sequence: CATSDSQLALGETQYF.

The rearrangement links TRBV25-1 to TRBJ1-1; D is undetermined. The CDR3 is 12 amino acids. Between the trimmed V and J ends, which lost 4 bases and 6 bases, there was a span of 9 bases. In germline, CDR1 is MGHDK, CDR2 SYGVNS. The CDR3 protein is CASSGFGPEAFF. The CDR3, as DNA: TGTGCCAGCAGTGGGTTCGGACCTGAAGCTTTCTTT.

This clonotype was counted between two and nine times. The chain uses TRBV15 and TRBJ1-1; TRBD1 is a possible D gene (5 bases). The length of the CDR3 is 13 residues. Germline V gene data show CDR1 as LNHNV and CDR2 as YYDKDF (reference sequence). Trimming stripped 1 base from V and 7 bases from J, with 10 bases between. The CDR3 nucleotides read TGTGCCACCAGCAGAGCTTTTGACAGTGAAGCTTTCTTT. It encodes CATSRAFDSEAFF.

Here the CDR3 DNA reads TGTGCCTGGAGTGTGGACTACGAGCAGTACTTC. Translated, it gives CAWSVDYEQYF. V gene TRBV30 combines with J gene TRBJ2-7; D remains unclear. The CDR3 length is 11 residues. V shed 0 bases and J shed 3 bases, with 3 bases lying between them. Per the germline V gene, CDR1 is GTSNPN and CDR2 is SVGIG (reference sequence).

The chain employs TRBV12-5 and TRBJ2-6; 7 nucleotides line up with TRBD2. CDR1 and CDR2 (germline): LGHNT, FRNRAP. Trimming at V came to 11 bases and at J to 0 bases, leaving 4 bases not matched to a gene. CDR3 size: 14 residues. In DNA form, the CDR3 reads TGTGCTTCCGGGGGGTTCTCTGGGGCCAACGTCCTGACTTTC. Protein: CASGGFSGANVLTF.

A note on this clonotype: This may be a read error, as it is one base from a much larger clone. The rearrangement links TRBV14 to TRBJ1-2; TRBD1 matches 7 bases. V lost 4 bases and J lost 3; bases outside the gene matches: 2. The CDR3 has 13 residues. The germline V gene has CDR1 SGHDN and CDR2 FVKESK. This CDR3 is CASSPGQYYGYTF. The CDR3 DNA reads TGTGCCAGCAGCCCGGGACAGTACTATGGCTACACCTTC.

The CDR3 region is CASDPGGVNYNEQFF. The CDR3 DNA reads TGTGCCAGCGACCCAGGGGGAGTTAACTACAATGAGCAGTTCTTC. The J gene is TRBJ2-1, the V gene TRBV28; 7 bases match TRBD1. This CDR3 has 15 amino acids. Germline V CDR1 and CDR2: MDHEN, SYDVKM. V dropped 8 bases and J dropped 3; count of bases not matched to a gene: 10.

At least ten counts were recorded for this clonotype. The gene calls are TRBV6-2 or TRBV6-3 and TRBJ1-1; D unresolved. The CDR3 has 17 amino acids. V lost 2 bases, J lost 1 base, and 17 bases lay in between. Germline V gene sequence: CDR1 MNHEY, CDR2 SVGEGT. CDR3: CASSYGQRIERNTEAFF. CDR3 DNA: TGTGCCAGCAGTTACGGGCAGAGGATCGAACGGAACACTGAAGCTTTCTTT.

This chain connects TRBV28 to TRBJ1-4, with 9 bases aligning to TRBD1. The CDR3 covers 16 residues. Trimming cost V 6 bases and J 8 bases; bases outside gene matches: 13. CDR1 and CDR2 from the germline V gene are MDHEN and SYDVKM. The CDR3 DNA reads TGTGCCAGCAGGAAGACCGGGACAGGGCCTCACGAAAAACTGTTTTTT. Translation: CASRKTGTGPHEKLFF.

This clonotype occurred many times. This chain joins TRBV11-2 and TRBJ1-1; D remains unclear. The CDR3 is made up of 13 amino acids. Germline V gene sequence: CDR1 SGHAT, CDR2 FQNNGV. Deletions cut 3 bases from V and 1 base from J, with 6 bases between. CDR3 loop: CASSFLENTEAFF. DNA for the CDR3: TGTGCCAGCAGCTTCCTGGAGAACACTGAAGCTTTCTTT.

The J gene is TRBJ2-6, the V gene TRBV19, with TRBD1 identical over 11 bases. Germline V gene lookup returns CDR1 LNHDA and CDR2 SQIVND (reference sequence). The trim removed 3 bases at V and 0 bases at J, leaving 1 base unmatched. The CDR3 consists of 17 residues. This CDR3 is CASSMGTGGSGANVLTF. CDR3 DNA: TGTGCCAGTAGTATGGGGACAGGGGGCTCTGGGGCCAACGTCCTGACTTTC.

The table lists this clonotype with many counts. The rearrangement joins TRBV7-8 to TRBJ2-7, with 7 bases matching TRBD2. V lost 6 bases, J lost 0 bases, and 5 bases stayed unmatched. There are 14 residues in the CDR3. Germline CDR1 is SGHVS and CDR2 is FQNEAQ. The CDR3 spells CASSRTSFSYEQYF. CDR3 coding DNA: TGTGCCAGCAGTAGGACTAGTTTCTCCTACGAGCAGTACTTC.

This clonotype was counted ten times or more. The chain employs TRBV7-2 and TRBJ1-1; D may be TRBD1 (6 bases). Germline V gene data show CDR1 as SGHTA and CDR2 as FQGNSA. V lost 6 bases to trimming and J lost 1 base, with 15 bases between them. This CDR3 comprises 15 residues. As DNA, the CDR3 is TGTGCCAGCAGTCTCCGTCGGACAGCGAACACTGAAGCTTTCTTT. It yields the protein CASSLRRTANTEAFF.

The chain couples TRBV6-4 to TRBJ2-7, with TRBD2 matching over 9 bases. CDR1 and CDR2 (germline): MRHNA, SNTAGT. V dropped 3 bases and J dropped 3; count of bases not matched to a gene: 6. The CDR3 runs 15 residues. The CDR3 DNA sequence: TGTGCCAGCAGTGATAAGGCGGGAGGGAACTACGAGCAGTACTTC. It translates to CASSDKAGGNYEQYF.

This clonotype was observed at least ten times. The chain carries TRBV28 and TRBJ1-2, with 7 bases lining up with TRBD1. The length of the CDR3 is 15 residues. Germline CDR1 is MDHEN and CDR2 is SYDVKM. Trimming at V came to 7 bases and at J to 3 bases, leaving 11 bases not matched to a gene. The CDR3, as DNA: TGTGCCAGCACTACTCCGACAGGGATCGACTATGGCTACACCTTC. Its translation is CASTTPTGIDYGYTF.

V is TRBV2 and J is TRBJ2-7, with 7 bases fitting TRBD1. After removal of 5 bases from V and 3 bases from J, the junction contained 10 bases not matched to a gene. CDR3 length equals 15 residues. Germline V CDR1 and CDR2: SNHLY, FYNNEI. Here the CDR3 DNA reads TGTGCCAGCAGTCGAGACAGGGCTACTTTCTACGAGCAGTACTTC. It is translated as CASSRDRATFYEQYF.

This clonotype showed up many times. The rearrangement links TRBV27 to TRBJ1-1; a possible D gene is TRBD1 (6 bases). V lost 3 bases and J 3 bases, leaving 14 bases between the germline ends. CDR3 length equals 15 residues. Germline loops: CDR1 MNHEY, CDR2 SMNVEV (reference sequence). In DNA form, the CDR3 reads TGTGCCAGCAGTTTGTCCGGGGGCAGCGACACTGAAGCTTTCTTT. Amino acids: CASSLSGGSDTEAFF.

The chain couples TRBV6-2 or TRBV6-3 to TRBJ1-3; TRBD1 matches at 9 bases. This CDR3 contains 16 residues. CDR1 and CDR2 from the germline V gene are MNHEY and SVGEGT. The V and J ends lost 5 bases and 2 bases, in that order; junction bases with no gene match: 7. The CDR3: CASSAWTGVPGNTIYF. The CDR3 region has the DNA TGTGCCAGCAGTGCGTGGACAGGGGTGCCTGGAAACACCATATATTTT.

This clonotype was observed many times. The chain recombines TRBV5-1 with TRBJ1-6; D not resolved. The length of the CDR3 is 15 residues. Between the trimmed V and J ends, which lost 4 bases and 5 bases, there was a span of 13 bases. The germline V gene encodes CDR1 SGHRS and CDR2 YFSETQ. The CDR3 region is CASSMGWTDNSPLHF. CDR3 coding DNA: TGCGCCAGCAGCATGGGGTGGACGGATAATTCACCCCTCCACTTT.

The rearrangement uses TRBV6-1 and TRBJ1-1, with D unclear. Trimming removed 5 bases at V and 4 bases at J, with 14 bases between. Germline CDR1 MNHNS, CDR2 SASEGT. CDR3 length: 14 residues. CDR3 sequence reads: CASSPMRSVTEAFF. The CDR3 DNA sequence: TGTGCCAGCAGTCCCATGAGGTCAGTCACTGAAGCTTTCTTT.

V and J are TRBV10-3 and TRBJ2-4; the D is unclear. The CDR3 totals 16 residues. CDR1 is ENHRY, CDR2 SYGVKD, per germline. V lost 0 bases to trimming and J lost 0 bases, with 9 bases between them. CDR3 nucleotide sequence: TGTGCCATCAGTGAGTCTGGGCAGCTAGCCAAAAACATTCAGTACTTC. This codes for CAISESGQLAKNIQYF.

The chain joins TRBV7-2 to TRBJ2-3; possible D gene TRBD2, 6 bases. CDR3 length equals 15 residues. V was trimmed by 2 bases and J by 8 bases, leaving 17 bases between them. The germline gives CDR1 SGHTA, CDR2 FQGNSA. The CDR3 region is CASSLPTGGPVTQYF. Written as DNA, the CDR3 is TGTGCCAGCAGCTTACCTACCGGAGGGCCGGTTACGCAGTATTTT.

This clonotype was observed a few times. V usage is TRBV10-2 and J usage is TRBJ2-5; no clear D gene. CDR3 size: 14 residues. Germline CDR1 WSHSY, CDR2 SAAADI. The V end lost 5 bases, the J end lost 3 bases, and 13 bases lay between the germline ends. The CDR3 loop is CASSMGWVKETQYF. The CDR3, as DNA: TGCGCCAGCAGTATGGGGTGGGTTAAAGAGACCCAGTACTTC.

There are a few counts of this clonotype. The rearrangement uses TRBV7-2 and TRBJ2-1; TRBD1 agrees at 9 bases. V was clipped by 8 bases and J by 4 bases; unmatched bases: 9. This CDR3 has 15 amino acids. Per the germline V gene, CDR1 is SGHTA and CDR2 is FQGNSA. CDR3 protein: CASCLGGQGYNEQFF. CDR3 bases: TGTGCCAGCTGCCTTGGGGGACAGGGTTACAATGAGCAGTTCTTC.

This clonotype occurred many times. J is TRBJ1-5 and V is TRBV2, with D unclear. Trimming removed 6 bases at V and 0 bases at J, with 9 bases between. This CDR3 spans 14 amino acids. Germline-derived CDR1 and CDR2 are SNHLY and FYNNEI. The CDR3 here is CASSVDGSNQPQHF. The CDR3 nucleotides are TGTGCCAGCAGCGTCGACGGTAGCAATCAGCCCCAGCATTTT.

This clonotype was seen ten or more times. The chain recombines TRBV4-2 with TRBJ2-5, with a possible D match to TRBD2 (5 bases). V was clipped by 2 bases and J by 5 bases, with 15 bases between them. This CDR3 has 15 amino acids. CDR1 and CDR2 from the germline V gene are LGHNA and YNFKEQ. CDR3 in DNA: TGTGCCAGCAGCCAATCGTGGGAGCTCGATGAGACCCAGTACTTC. Translating it yields CASSQSWELDETQYF.

This clonotype came up many times. The V and J genes are TRBV20-1 and TRBJ1-2, with D possibly TRBD1 on 6 matching bases. From germline, CDR1 is DFQATT and CDR2 SNEGSKA (reference sequence). The CDR3 totals 14 residues. Trimming cost V 4 bases and J 2 bases, with 14 bases left between them. The CDR3 DNA reads TGCAGTGCTAACGTACAGGGACTCAACTATGGCTACACCTTC. This codes for CSANVQGLNYGYTF.